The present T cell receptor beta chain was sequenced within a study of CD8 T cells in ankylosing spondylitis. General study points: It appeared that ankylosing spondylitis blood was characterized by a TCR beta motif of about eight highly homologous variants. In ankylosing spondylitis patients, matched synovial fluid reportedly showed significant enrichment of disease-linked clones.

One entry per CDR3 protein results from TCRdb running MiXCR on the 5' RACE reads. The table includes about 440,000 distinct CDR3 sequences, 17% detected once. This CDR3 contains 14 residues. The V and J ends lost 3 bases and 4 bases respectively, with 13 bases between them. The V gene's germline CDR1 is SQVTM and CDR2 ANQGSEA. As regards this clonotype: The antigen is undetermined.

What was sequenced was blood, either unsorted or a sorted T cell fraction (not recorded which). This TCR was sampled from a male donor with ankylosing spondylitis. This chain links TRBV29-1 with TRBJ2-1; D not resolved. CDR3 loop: CSVEARMVYNEQFF. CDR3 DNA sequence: TGCAGCGTTGAGGCTCGCATGGTTTACAATGAGCAGTTCTTC.